The 29 T cell receptor beta chains below all came from one sample that was sequenced in a study of T cells in Graves' hyperthyroidism and ophthalmopathy. What was amplified from RNA transcripts were TCR beta CDR3 regions. The TCR CDR3 was amplified in a first-round RT-PCR using the HTBI primer set. TCRdb recomputed calls from the multiplex PCR reads with MiXCR, one row per CDR3 protein. This table has about 480,000 distinct CDR3 sequences, 13% to 15% appearing once. Sequencing was done on a sample of blood. All receptors derive from a woman under 30 with Graves' hyperthyroidism.

The genes are TRBV7-9 and TRBJ2-3; D could derive from TRBD1 or TRBD2 (5 bases each). V was cut by 4 bases and J by 1 base, with 12 bases left in between. This CDR3 has 15 residues. CDR1 is SEHNR and CDR2 is FQNEAQ in the germline V gene (reference sequence). CDR3 DNA: TGTGCCAGCAGCTCACCCCCGGGGCGCACAGATACGCAGTATTTT. As protein: CASSSPPGRTDTQYF.

This clonotype was detected ten times or more. V is TRBV12-5 and J is TRBJ2-1; 16 bases match TRBD2. The V segment lost 0 bases and the J segment 4 bases; nucleotides outside the gene matches: 6. Germline CDR1 reads LGHNT; CDR2 reads FRNRAP. The CDR3 extends over 19 amino acids. The CDR3 DNA is TGTGCTAGTGGTTTGGTACGAGGGACTAGCGGGAGGGTTTACAATGAGCAGTTCTTC. Translated: CASGLVRGTSGRVYNEQFF.

This clonotype was seen ten or more times. The chain uses TRBV11-3 and TRBJ2-6; 7 nucleotides line up with TRBD2. Germline CDR1 and CDR2: SGHNT and YENEEA. J was trimmed by 0 bases and V by 2 bases; bases with no gene match: 7. The CDR3 sequence is 18 residues long. CDR3 amino acids: CASSLLSGIHSGANVLTF. The CDR3 DNA follows: TGTGCCAGCAGCTTATTGAGCGGGATCCACTCTGGGGCCAACGTCCTGACTTTC.

There are many counts of this clonotype. The V and J genes are TRBV20-1 and TRBJ2-1; a weak D match, TRBD1 (7 bases). The CDR3 sequence is 16 residues long. V lost 0 bases and J 5 bases, leaving 17 bases between the germline ends. From germline, CDR1 is DFQATT and CDR2 SNEGSKA (reference sequence). The CDR3 nucleotides are TGCAGTGCTAGAGATCTAAGGCAGGGGGGAAACAATGAGCAGTTCTTC. It yields the protein CSARDLRQGGNNEQFF.

This rearrangement joins TRBV7-8 to TRBJ1-5; D gene unclear. Germline lookup yields CDR1 SGHVS and CDR2 FQNEAQ. V was cut by 1 base and J by 2 bases, with 9 bases left in between. CDR3 length equals 15 residues. The CDR3 loop is CASSLERFCNQPQHF. CDR3 sequence (DNA): TGTGCCAGCAGCTTAGAGAGGTTTTGCAATCAGCCCCAGCATTTT. Looking up the rest from reference TRBV7-8 and TRBJ1-5 gives the full variable domain: GAGVSQSPRYKVAKRGQDVALRCDPISGHVSLFWYQQALGQGPEFLTYFQNEAQLDKSGLPSDRFFAERPEGSVSTLKIQRTQQEDSAVYLCASSLERFCNQPQHFGDGTRLSIL.

This clonotype was seen a single time. This may be a read error, as it is one base from a much larger clone. The chain recombines TRBV9 with TRBJ1-1; maybe TRBD1 (5 bases). From germline, CDR1 is SGDLS and CDR2 YYNGEE. The CDR3 is 12 amino acids. CDR3 sequence reads: CANSEEGTEAFF. The CDR3 DNA sequence: TGTGCCAACAGCGAGGAGGGGACTGAAGCTTTCTTT.

This clonotype was counted many times. The chain employs TRBV24-1 and TRBJ1-1, with 9 nucleotides matching TRBD1. CDR3 length equals 14 residues. Per the germline V gene, CDR1 is KGHDR and CDR2 is SFDVKD. The V and J ends lost 5 bases and 4 bases, in that order; junction bases with no gene match: 4. The CDR3 here is CATSAQGAGTEAFF. CDR3 nucleotide sequence: TGTGCCACCAGTGCACAGGGGGCCGGCACTGAAGCTTTCTTT.

The table lists this clonotype with many counts. The chain combines TRBV2 with TRBJ1-4; TRBD1 agrees at 9 bases. Losses at the gene ends were 4 bases for V and 7 bases for J; bases not matched to a gene: 4. Germline CDR1 and CDR2: SNHLY and FYNNEI. This CDR3 is 14 amino acids long. This CDR3 is CASSVGTGREKLFF. CDR3 in DNA: TGTGCCAGCAGTGTAGGGACAGGGCGTGAAAAACTGTTTTTT.

The CDR3 sequence: CAWSVRVGETQYF. The DNA of the CDR3 is TGTGCCTGGAGTGTAAGGGTGGGAGAGACCCAGTACTTC. The rearrangement links TRBV30 to TRBJ2-5, with D uncertain. The CDR3 is 13 residues long. Trimming left V 0 bases short and J 4 bases short, with 9 bases between. Germline V gene sequence: CDR1 GTSNPN, CDR2 SVGIG (reference sequence).

The chain combines TRBV9 with TRBJ2-5; no clear D gene. This CDR3 has 15 amino acids. Germline V lookup: CDR1 SGDLS, CDR2 YYNGEE. V dropped 0 bases and J dropped 2 bases, with 11 bases sitting between them. CDR3 nucleotide sequence: TGTGCCAGCAGCGTAGCGGCTCGGCTACAAGAGACCCAGTACTTC. Its protein product is CASSVAARLQETQYF.

This clonotype occurred a few times. The chain recombines TRBV2 with TRBJ2-7; 11 bases agree with TRBD2. This CDR3 comprises 12 residues. V lost 6 bases and J lost 5; bases outside the gene matches: 0. Per the germline V gene, CDR1 is SNHLY and CDR2 is FYNNEI. DNA for the CDR3: TGTGCCAGCAGACTAGCGGGAGACGAGCAGTACTTC. As protein: CASRLAGDEQYF.

This clonotype was counted between two and nine times. This chain connects TRBV24-1 to TRBJ1-1; D is ambiguous. The CDR3 sequence is 12 residues long. V was trimmed by 5 bases and J by 2 bases, leaving 5 bases between them. Looked up from germline, CDR1 is KGHDR and CDR2 is SFDVKD. This CDR3 is CATSGKNTEAFF. In DNA, the CDR3 is TGTGCCACCAGTGGCAAAAACACTGAAGCTTTCTTT.

The V call is TRBV4-2, the J call TRBJ1-3; D uncertain. The CDR3 loop spans 16 amino acids. V was shortened by 0 bases and J by 2 bases, with 11 bases between the two germline ends. Germline V gene lookup returns CDR1 LGHNA and CDR2 YNFKEQ. This chain's CDR3 is CASSQDSGSPGNTIYF. The CDR3, as DNA: TGTGCCAGCAGCCAAGATTCAGGCAGCCCTGGAAACACCATATATTTT.

Ten or more counts support this clonotype. Relative to the germline gene, one junction end is altered; a read error may explain this. CDR3 in DNA: TGTGCGAGCAGCCCCGGCCCGAGGGAGACCCAGTACTTC. Amino acids: CASSPGPRETQYF. The chain carries TRBV6-2 or TRBV6-3 and TRBJ2-5; no clear D gene. CDR3 size: 13 residues. From germline, CDR1 is MNHEY and CDR2 SVGEGT.

This clonotype was seen only once. A single base separates this from a much larger clone, so it may be a read error. The chain links TRBV6-1 to TRBJ2-7; D perhaps matches TRBD2 (6 bases). Germline CDR1 reads MNHNS; CDR2 reads SASEGT. The CDR3 covers 15 residues. Here the CDR3 DNA reads TGTGCCAGCAGTGAGGTAGCGGCAAGCTCCTACAAGCAGTACTTC. Translating gives CASSEVAASSYKQYF.

CDR3 sequence reads: CASSLGDFSGRLDEQFF. The CDR3 nucleotides are TGTGCCAGCAGCTTGGGGGATTTTAGCGGGAGGTTGGATGAGCAGTTCTTC. This sequence joins TRBV5-6 and TRBJ2-1, with 10 bases lining up with TRBD2. V gave up 0 bases and J gave up 8 bases; unmatched junction bases: 11. This CDR3 contains 17 residues. The germline V gene encodes CDR1 SGHDT and CDR2 YYEEEE.

The chain combines TRBV12-3 or TRBV12-4 with TRBJ2-1; D perhaps matches TRBD2 (5 bases). The CDR3 extends over 13 amino acids. V lost 4 bases and J lost 7, with 11 bases in between. The CDR3 region has the DNA TGTGCCAGCAGTTGGCCGGGGAAGAATGAGCAGTTCTTC. This sequence encodes CASSWPGKNEQFF.

This clonotype was seen a few times. V gene TRBV25-1 combines with J gene TRBJ2-3; the D call may be TRBD1 or TRBD2 (5 bases each). Germline CDR1 reads MGHDK; CDR2 reads SYGVNS. This CDR3 has 16 residues. V was shortened by 6 bases and J by 0 bases, with 16 bases between the two germline ends. The CDR3 nucleotides are TGTGCCAGCAGACTCGGGGCGGAAAGAAGCACAGATACGCAGTATTTT. Its translation is CASRLGAERSTDTQYF. The whole variable domain, filled in from reference TRBV25-1 and TRBJ2-3, reads EADIYQTPRYLVIGTGKKITLECSQTMGHDKMYWYQQDPGMELHLIHYSYGVNSTEKGDLSSESTVSRIRTEHFPLTLESARPSHTSQYLCASRLGAERSTDTQYFGPGTRLTVL.

This clonotype was counted ten times or more. The V gene is TRBV6-1, the J gene TRBJ1-2, with D tentatively TRBD1 (5 bases). The germline gives CDR1 MNHNS, CDR2 SASEGT. Trimming stripped 5 bases from V and 6 bases from J, with 13 bases between. CDR3 length equals 13 residues. CDR3 coding DNA: TGTGCCAGCAGTTACCGGGCAGGGAATGGCTACACCTTC. This sequence encodes CASSYRAGNGYTF.

The chain uses TRBV15 and TRBJ1-3; D uncertain. V lost 3 bases to trimming and J lost 0 bases, with 6 bases between them. CDR1 is LNHNV and CDR2 is YYDKDF in the germline V gene (reference sequence). The CDR3 sequence is 14 residues long. CDR3 protein: CATSRSGSGNTIYF. The CDR3 DNA sequence: TGTGCCACCAGCAGGTCCGGCTCTGGAAACACCATATATTTT.

The sample holds many counts of this clonotype. This chain connects TRBV7-9 to TRBJ2-1; D is ambiguous. The CDR3 consists of 15 residues. The germline V gene encodes CDR1 SEHNR and CDR2 FQNEAQ (reference sequence). V was cut by 0 bases and J by 9 bases, with 15 bases left in between. CDR3 in amino acids: CASSLASVAWGEQFF. The CDR3 DNA is TGTGCCAGCAGCTTAGCATCGGTAGCTTGGGGTGAGCAGTTCTTC.

There are many counts of this clonotype. The V gene is TRBV20-1, the J gene TRBJ2-1; TRBD2 might be the D (6 bases). The CDR3 sequence is 14 residues long. V shed 6 bases and J shed 0 bases, with 12 bases lying between them. Germline V lookup: CDR1 DFQATT, CDR2 SNEGSKA (reference sequence). Written as DNA, the CDR3 is TGCAGTGCAAAACCAGCGGGCTCCTACAATGAGCAGTTCTTC. Its protein is CSAKPAGSYNEQFF.

This clonotype was recorded only once. The chain couples TRBV20-1 to TRBJ2-2; D uncertain. V gave up 3 bases and J gave up 0 bases, with 11 bases separating them. Germline CDR1 and CDR2: DFQATT and SNEGSKA (reference sequence). The CDR3 sequence is 15 residues long. In DNA, the CDR3 is TGCAGTGCTAGCGACCCGGAAGCGAACACCGGGGAGCTGTTTTTT. Its translation: CSASDPEANTGELFF.

As regards this clonotype: This sequence may be a read error, since a much larger clone differs from it by one base. The chain recombines TRBV5-5 with TRBJ2-5; D gene uncertain. CDR3 length: 11 amino acids. CDR1 SGHKS and CDR2 YYEKEE come from the germline V gene (reference sequence). CDR3 region: CTSTREETQYF. CDR3 DNA: TGTACCAGCACTCGAGAGGAGACCCAGTACTTC.

This clonotype was seen repeatedly, ten times or more. The rearrangement links TRBV7-3 to TRBJ1-1; the match to TRBD1 covers 9 bases. This CDR3 is built from 13 residues. The junction had 7 bases not matched to a gene; V was cut back by 2 bases and J by 12 bases. Germline values: CDR1 SGHTA, CDR2 FQGTGA. As DNA, the CDR3 is TGTGCCAGCAGCTTAGGGACAGGGCTTGTGACTTTCTTT. This encodes CASSLGTGLVTFF.

V is TRBV7-3 and J is TRBJ1-1; the D is unclear. The V gene lost 5 bases and the J gene lost 5 bases, with 9 bases spanning the gap. From germline, CDR1 is SGHTA and CDR2 FQGTGA. The CDR3 has 12 residues. The CDR3 protein is CASSAQWTEAFF. The CDR3 nucleotides read TGTGCCAGCAGCGCCCAGTGGACTGAAGCTTTCTTT.

This clonotype was observed many times. As DNA, the CDR3 is TGTGCCAGCAGCTTAGTCCACAGCGGGATTCGCAATGAGCAGTTCTTC. Translated: CASSLVHSGIRNEQFF. The chain is built from TRBV11-2 and TRBJ2-1; TRBD2 matches 7 bases. Unmatched junction bases numbered 9, after V lost 1 base and J lost 6 bases. Looked up from germline, CDR1 is SGHAT and CDR2 is FQNNGV. The CDR3 has 16 amino acids.

The J gene is TRBJ2-5, the V gene TRBV20-1; 13 positions agree with TRBD2. CDR1 DFQATT and CDR2 SNEGSKA come from the germline V gene (reference sequence). This CDR3 is built from 15 residues. The J segment lost 4 bases and the V segment lost 6 bases, leaving 8 bases of the junction unmatched. CDR3 in DNA: TGCAGTGCCCCGAGACTAGCGGGAGGTAGAGAGACCCAGTACTTC. Translating it yields CSAPRLAGGRETQYF.

This clonotype has more than one count but fewer than ten. V and J are TRBV5-1 and TRBJ1-2; 8 bases match TRBD1. CDR1 SGHRS and CDR2 YFSETQ come from the germline V gene. The junction had 4 bases not matched to a gene; V was cut back by 4 bases and J by 2 bases. The CDR3 loop spans 14 amino acids. CDR3 residues: CASSGRTGNYGYTF. DNA for the CDR3: TGCGCCAGCAGCGGGAGGACAGGGAACTATGGCTACACCTTC. Full variable domain (remainder filled in from reference TRBV5-1 and TRBJ1-2): KAGVTQTPRYLIKTRGQQVTLSCSPISGHRSVSWYQQTPGQGLQFLFEYFSETQRNKGNFPGRFSGRQFSNSRSEMNVSTLELGDSALYLCASSGRTGNYGYTFGSGTRLTVV.